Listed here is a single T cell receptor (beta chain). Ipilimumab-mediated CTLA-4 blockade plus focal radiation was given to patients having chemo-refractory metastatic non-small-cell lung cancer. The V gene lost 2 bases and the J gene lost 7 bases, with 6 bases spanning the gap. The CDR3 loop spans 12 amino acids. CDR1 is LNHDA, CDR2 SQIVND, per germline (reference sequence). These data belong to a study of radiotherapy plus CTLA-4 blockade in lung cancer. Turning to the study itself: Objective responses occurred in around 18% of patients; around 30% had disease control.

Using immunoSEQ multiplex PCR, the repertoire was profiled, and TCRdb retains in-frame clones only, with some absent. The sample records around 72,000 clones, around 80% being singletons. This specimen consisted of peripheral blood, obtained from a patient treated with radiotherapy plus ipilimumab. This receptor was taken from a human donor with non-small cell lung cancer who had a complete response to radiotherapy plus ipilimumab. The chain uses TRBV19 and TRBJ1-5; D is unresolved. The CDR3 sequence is CASSIFGQPQHF. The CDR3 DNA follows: TGTGCCAGTAGTATATTTGGGCAGCCCCAGCATTTT.